The present entry profiles one TCR beta chain with its context. The sample originates from a study of blood T cell repertoires in COVID-19. Study-wide context: Sources were T cells, B-cell-depleted T cells, or PBMCs; the material itself was cDNA or gDNA.

This CDR3 is 16 amino acids long. From germline, CDR1 is SGHTA and CDR2 FQGNSA. The junction had 6 bases not matched to a gene; V was cut back by 0 bases and J by 5 bases. Clones were read by immunoSEQ multiplex PCR, and TCRdb kept only the in-frame ones, dropping some. In the table there are almost 200,000 clones, approximately 87% of which are singletons. The sample taken for sequencing was peripheral blood. This TCR derives from a woman in her seventies with acute or convalescent COVID-19. This chain uses TRBV7-2 with TRBJ1-5; 8 bases fit TRBD1. CDR3 coding DNA: TGTGCCAGCAGCTTAGCCGGGACAGGAATCGATCAGCCCCAGCATTTT. Residues: CASSLAGTGIDQPQHF.